Each of the 6 T cell receptor beta chains below was sequenced from the same sample in a study of response to subunit inactivated influenza vaccine. Each CDR3 protein gets one entry after TCRdb re-called the RT-PCR reads with MiXCR. The sample lists 200,000 to 300,000 distinct CDR3 sequences; roughly an eighth were seen once. Source: non-naive T cells sorted from PBMCs, taken approximately 15 days before vaccination. The receptors shown here come from a man between 45 and 60 years old who received an inactivated influenza vaccine.

This clonotype was found many times. This chain links TRBV15 with TRBJ2-7; either TRBD1 or TRBD2 may supply D (5 bases each). The CDR3 has 14 residues. With 3 bases removed from V and 2 bases from J, the gap between germline ends came to 11 bases. CDR1 and CDR2 from the germline V gene are LNHNV and YYDKDF (reference sequence). CDR3 region: CATSRGGGTYEQYF. DNA for the CDR3: TGTGCCACCAGCAGGGGTGGGGGTACCTACGAGCAGTACTTC.

The chain links TRBV3-1 to TRBJ1-6, with 8 positions matching TRBD1. V lost 4 bases and J lost 8; bases outside the gene matches: 4. The CDR3 sequence is 14 residues long. Per germline, CDR1 LGHDT and CDR2 YNNKEL (reference sequence). For the CDR3, the DNA is TGTGCCAGCAGCCTTCAGGGGGCCTATTCACCCCTCCACTTT. Translation gives CASSLQGAYSPLHF.

At least ten counts were recorded for this clonotype. CDR3 DNA: TGTGCCAGCAGCTTGGAATACTCCTACGAGCAGTACTTC. Translation gives CASSLEYSYEQYF. The chain joins TRBV5-5 to TRBJ2-7; D call uncertain. The CDR3 has 13 residues. Germline CDR1 SGHKS, CDR2 YYEKEE (reference sequence). The V gene lost 0 bases and the J gene lost 0 bases, with 4 bases spanning the gap.

This chain joins TRBV5-6 and TRBJ1-3; perhaps TRBD1 as D (5 bases). This CDR3 has 15 amino acids. V was trimmed by 3 bases and J by 1 base, leaving 11 bases between them. CDR1 SGHDT and CDR2 YYEEEE come from the germline V gene. Here the CDR3 reads CASSWGTLSGNTIYF. CDR3 nucleotide sequence: TGTGCCAGCAGCTGGGGGACGTTGTCTGGAAACACCATATATTTT.

Ten or more counts support this clonotype. V gene TRBV6-2 or TRBV6-3 combines with J gene TRBJ2-7, with D tentatively TRBD2 (6 bases). CDR1 and CDR2 (germline): MNHEY, SVGEGT. V lost 3 bases, J lost 5 bases, and 11 bases lay in between. The CDR3 spans 13 residues. Here the CDR3 reads CASSYLERDEQYF. The CDR3 DNA reads as TGTGCCAGCAGTTATTTAGAGCGGGACGAGCAGTACTTC.

This clonotype was detected ten times or more. The chain employs TRBV12-3 or TRBV12-4 and TRBJ2-1; D is perhaps TRBD2 (5 bases). V shed 7 bases and J shed 4 bases, with 14 bases lying between them. The CDR3 is 14 residues long. Here the CDR3 reads CASTLGVPYNEQFF. CDR3 coding DNA: TGTGCCAGCACCCTCGGGGTTCCTTACAATGAGCAGTTCTTC.